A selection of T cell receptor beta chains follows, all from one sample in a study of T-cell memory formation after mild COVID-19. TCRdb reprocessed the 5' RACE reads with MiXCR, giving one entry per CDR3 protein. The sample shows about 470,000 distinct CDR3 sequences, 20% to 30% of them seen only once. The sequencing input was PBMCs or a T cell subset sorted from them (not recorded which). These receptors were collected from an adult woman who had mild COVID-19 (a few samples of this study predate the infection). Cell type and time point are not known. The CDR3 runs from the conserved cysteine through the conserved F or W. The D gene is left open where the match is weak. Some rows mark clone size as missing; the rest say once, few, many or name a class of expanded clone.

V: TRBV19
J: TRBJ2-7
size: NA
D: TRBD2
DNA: TGTGCCAGTCCCGGACTAGCGGGAGTGAGGTACGAGCAGTACTTC
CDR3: CASPGLAGVRYEQYF

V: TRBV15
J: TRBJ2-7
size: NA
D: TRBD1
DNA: TGTGCCACCAGCAACCCCGGGACAGAAAGCTCCTACGAGCAGTACTTC
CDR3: CATSNPGTESSYEQYF

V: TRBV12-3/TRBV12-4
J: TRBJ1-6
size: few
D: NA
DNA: TGTGCCAGCAGTTTAGGGACGGGGGATAATTCACCCCTCCACTTT
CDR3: CASSLGTGDNSPLHF

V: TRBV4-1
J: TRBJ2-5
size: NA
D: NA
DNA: TGCGCCAGCAGCAACCTCCGGCGGGAGACCCAGTACTTC
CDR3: CASSNLRRETQYF

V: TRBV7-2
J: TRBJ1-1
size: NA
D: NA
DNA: TGTGCCAGCAGCAGCCGATGGCTCAAGGGGATAACTGAAGCTTTCTTT
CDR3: CASSSRWLKGITEAFF

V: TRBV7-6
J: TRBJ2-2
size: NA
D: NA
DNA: TGTGCCAGCAGCTTAGGACTGTCGCATAACACCGGGGAGCTGTTTTTT
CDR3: CASSLGLSHNTGELFF

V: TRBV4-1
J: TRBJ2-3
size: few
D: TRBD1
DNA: TGCGCCAGCAGCCCCCTCGGTGACGCAGGGGGTAGCACAGATACGCAGTATTTT
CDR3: CASSPLGDAGGSTDTQYF

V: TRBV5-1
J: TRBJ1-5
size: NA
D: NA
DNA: TGCGCCAGCAGCTTAGTGGGGGATCCATATCAGCCCCAGCATTTT
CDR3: CASSLVGDPYQPQHF

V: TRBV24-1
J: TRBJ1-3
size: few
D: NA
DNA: TGTGCCACCAGTGGCGGAACAGGAAACACCATATATTTT
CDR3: CATSGGTGNTIYF

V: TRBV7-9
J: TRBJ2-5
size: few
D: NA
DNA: TGTGCCAGCAGCCAACGGGGGCAAGAGACCCAGTACTTC
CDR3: CASSQRGQETQYF

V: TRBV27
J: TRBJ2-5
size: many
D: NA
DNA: TGTGCCAGCAGTTCGGGACAAGGCGAAGGGGAGACCCAGTACTTC
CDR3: CASSSGQGEGETQYF

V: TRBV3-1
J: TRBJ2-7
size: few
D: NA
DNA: TGTGCCAGCAGCCAAGCCATATGGGACTACGAGCAGTACTTC
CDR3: CASSQAIWDYEQYF

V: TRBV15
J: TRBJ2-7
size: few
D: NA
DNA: TGTGCCACCAGCAGAGATAAACAGTACGAGCAGTACTTC
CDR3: CATSRDKQYEQYF

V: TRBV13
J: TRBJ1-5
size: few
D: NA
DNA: TGTGCCAGCAGCACCCGCGACAGTAGCAATCAGCCCCAGCATTTT
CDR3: CASSTRDSSNQPQHF

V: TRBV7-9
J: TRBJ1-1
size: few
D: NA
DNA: TGTGCCAGCAGCTTAGCCGCAGCCTCCGTGGCTGAAGCTTTCTTT
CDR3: CASSLAAASVAEAFF

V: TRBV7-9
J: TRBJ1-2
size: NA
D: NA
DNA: TGTGCCAGCAACCCCGACAGCGTCTGGGGCTACACCTTC
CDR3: CASNPDSVWGYTF

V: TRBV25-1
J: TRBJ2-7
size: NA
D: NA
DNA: TGTGCCGTTGAGGGTGACTCATCCTACGAGCAGTACTTC
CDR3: CAVEGDSSYEQYF

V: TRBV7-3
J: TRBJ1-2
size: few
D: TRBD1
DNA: TGTGCCAGCAGCGCGCAAGAAGGAACAGGGGATCATGGCTACACCTTC
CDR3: CASSAQEGTGDHGYTF

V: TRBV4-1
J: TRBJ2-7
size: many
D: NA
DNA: TGCGCCAGCAGCCTCATGGGGAAGGAAGGGACCTACGAGCAGTACTTC
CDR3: CASSLMGKEGTYEQYF

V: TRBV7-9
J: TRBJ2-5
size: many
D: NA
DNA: TGTGCCAGCAGTTTCAGGGAGACCCAGTACTTC
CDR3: CASSFRETQYF

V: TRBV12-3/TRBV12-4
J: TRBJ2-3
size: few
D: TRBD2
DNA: TGTGCCAGCAGTCCCACGAGGACTAGCGGGAGCACAGATACGCAGTATTTT
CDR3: CASSPTRTSGSTDTQYF

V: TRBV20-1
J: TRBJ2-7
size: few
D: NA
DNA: TGCAGTGCTAGAGAGGTAGCGACCTACGAGCAGTACTTC
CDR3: CSAREVATYEQYF

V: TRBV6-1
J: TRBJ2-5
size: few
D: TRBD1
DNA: TGTGCCAGCGGGCCGACAGGGGGCGAGACCCAGTACTTC
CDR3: CASGPTGGETQYF

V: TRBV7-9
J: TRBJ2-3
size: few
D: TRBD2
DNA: TGTGCCAGCAGCATGGGACTAGCGGCCAGCACAGATACGCAGTATTTT
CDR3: CASSMGLAASTDTQYF

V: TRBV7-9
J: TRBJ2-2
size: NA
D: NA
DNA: TGTGCCAGCAGCTCAGCCCCTTTAAAGAACACCGGGGAGCTGTTTTTT
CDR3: CASSSAPLKNTGELFF

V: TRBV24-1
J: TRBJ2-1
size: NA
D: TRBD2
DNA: TGTGCCACCCTAGCGGGAGGGGACAATGAGCAGTTCTTC
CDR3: CATLAGGDNEQFF

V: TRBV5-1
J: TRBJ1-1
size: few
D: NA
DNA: TGCGCCAGCAGCTTTTCTGCGGATGGTCGGTATACCGAAGCTTTCTTT
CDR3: CASSFSADGRYTEAFF

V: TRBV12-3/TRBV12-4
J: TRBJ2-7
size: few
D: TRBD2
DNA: TGTGCCAGCAGCTCATCTCGACTAGCGGCATCCTACGAGCAGTACTTC
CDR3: CASSSSRLAASYEQYF

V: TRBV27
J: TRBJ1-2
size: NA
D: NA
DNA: TGTGCCAGCAGTCTCAAGGAGCGCCCCGGCTATGGCTACACCTTC
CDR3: CASSLKERPGYGYTF

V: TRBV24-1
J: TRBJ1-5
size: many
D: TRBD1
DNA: TGTGCCACCAGTGGGGGACAGGGCTATCAGCCCCAGCATTTT
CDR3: CATSGGQGYQPQHF

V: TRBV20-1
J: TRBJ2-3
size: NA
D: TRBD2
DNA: TGCAGTGCCCCGCCAGGACTAGCGGGAGGTCAAGATACGCAGTATTTT
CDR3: CSAPPGLAGGQDTQYF

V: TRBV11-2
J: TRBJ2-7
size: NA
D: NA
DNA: TGTGCCAGCAGCTTAGGGCCCGTTTGGGAGCAGTACTTC
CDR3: CASSLGPVWEQYF

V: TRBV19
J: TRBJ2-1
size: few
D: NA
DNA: TGTGCCAGTAGTTCGCGTTCCTACAATGAGCAGTTCTTC
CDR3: CASSSRSYNEQFF

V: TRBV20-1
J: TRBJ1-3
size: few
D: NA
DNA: TGCAGTGCTAGAGATCGAATTCGCTCCGGGGTCTCTGGAAACACCATATATTTT
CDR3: CSARDRIRSGVSGNTIYF

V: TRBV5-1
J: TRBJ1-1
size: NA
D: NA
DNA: TGCGCCAGCAGCTTAGGCGTGGTAGGAACTGAAGCTTTCTTT
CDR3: CASSLGVVGTEAFF

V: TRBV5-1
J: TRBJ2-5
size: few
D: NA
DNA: TGCGCCAGCAGCTTGACAGAGTACCAAGAGACCCAGTACTTC
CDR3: CASSLTEYQETQYF

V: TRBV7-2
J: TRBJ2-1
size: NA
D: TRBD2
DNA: TGTGCCAGCAGCTTTAAAGGACTAGCCCTCAAACCATCCAGCTCCTACAATGAGCAGTTCTTC
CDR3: CASSFKGLALKPSSSYNEQFF

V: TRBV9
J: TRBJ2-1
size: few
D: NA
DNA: TGTGCCAGCAGCCCCGGAGTCAGTTCCTACAATGAGCAGTTCTTC
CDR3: CASSPGVSSYNEQFF

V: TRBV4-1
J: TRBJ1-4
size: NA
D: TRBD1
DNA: TGCGCCAGCAGCCGTGACAGGGGGCCGACTAATGAAAAACTGTTTTTT
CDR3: CASSRDRGPTNEKLFF

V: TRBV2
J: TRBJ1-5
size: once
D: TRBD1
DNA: TGTGCCAGCAGGACAGGGGGAGGGCCCCAGCATTTT
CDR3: CASRTGGGPQHF

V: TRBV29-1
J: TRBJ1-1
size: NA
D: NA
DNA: TGCAGCGTTGTCATCGGTCAGGGGCCTTTTATGAACACTGAAGCTTTCTTT
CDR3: CSVVIGQGPFMNTEAFF

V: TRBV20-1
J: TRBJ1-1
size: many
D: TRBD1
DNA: TGCAGTGCTAGAGATTCCGGGACAGTTAAAACTGAAGCTTTCTTT
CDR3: CSARDSGTVKTEAFF

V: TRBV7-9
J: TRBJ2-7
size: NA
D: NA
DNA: TGTGCCAGCAGCTTGATCCAGTACGAGCAGTACTTC
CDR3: CASSLIQYEQYF

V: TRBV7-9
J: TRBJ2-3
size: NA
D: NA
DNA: TGTGCCAGCAGTCCCGAGTATTTT
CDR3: CASSPEYF

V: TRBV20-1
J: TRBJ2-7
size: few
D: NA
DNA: TGCAGTGCTAGAGATCTGAGCCTTAACCCCTACGAGCAGTACTTC
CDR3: CSARDLSLNPYEQYF

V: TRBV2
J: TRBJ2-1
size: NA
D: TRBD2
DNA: TGTGCCAGCAGTGAAGCGTCCGGGAGGTACTACAATGAGCAGTTCTTC
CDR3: CASSEASGRYYNEQFF

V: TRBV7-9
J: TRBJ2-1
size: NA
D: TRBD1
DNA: TGTGCCAGCAGCCGAGGGGGCAGAAGCTCCTACAATGAGCAGTTCTTC
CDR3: CASSRGGRSSYNEQFF

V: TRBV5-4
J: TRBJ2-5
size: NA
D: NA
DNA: TGTGCCAGCGTGCCAGACGGAGGACGGGAGACCCAGTACTTC
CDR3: CASVPDGGRETQYF

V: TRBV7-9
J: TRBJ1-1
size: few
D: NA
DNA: TGTGCCAGCAGCTCCAGAGGGGGGGATCTGGCTATTCCCGAAGCTTTCTTT
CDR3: CASSSRGGDLAIPEAFF

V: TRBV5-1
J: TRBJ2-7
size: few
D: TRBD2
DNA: TGCGCCAGCAGCCGAAGGACTAGCGGGGGTTATCCCTACGAGCAGTACTTC
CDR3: CASSRRTSGGYPYEQYF

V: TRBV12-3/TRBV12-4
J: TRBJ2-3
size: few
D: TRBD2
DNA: TGTGCCAGCAGTCCCCGGGGGGTAGCGGTTACAGATACGCAGTATTTT
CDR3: CASSPRGVAVTDTQYF

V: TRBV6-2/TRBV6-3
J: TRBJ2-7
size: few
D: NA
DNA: TGTGCCAGCAGTTACCTCCCAGGGCCCTACGAGCAGTACTTC
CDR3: CASSYLPGPYEQYF

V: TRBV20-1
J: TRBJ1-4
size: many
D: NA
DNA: TGCAGTGCAACGGACAGAGGAAAACTGTTTTTT
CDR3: CSATDRGKLFF

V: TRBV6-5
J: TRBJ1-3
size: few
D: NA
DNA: TGTGCCAGCAGCGCTACGTTTGGCTCTGGAAACACCATATATTTT
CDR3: CASSATFGSGNTIYF

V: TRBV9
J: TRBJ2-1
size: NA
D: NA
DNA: TGTGCCAGCAGCGTAGAAGGCCATGGGGGCAATGAGCAGTTCTTC
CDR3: CASSVEGHGGNEQFF